This T cell receptor beta chain appears in the sequencing data of a study of sequential checkpoint blockade in melanoma. Study-level information: Arm A got nivolumab then ipilimumab; arm B the reverse, 1:1. More than 20 patients had tumor biopsies before treatment and at week 13. Regarding the study as a whole: In arm A, pretreatment tumor clonality was associated with response.

On this clone: The antigen is not known.

V lost 6 bases, J lost 0 bases, and 15 bases lay in between. The CDR3 spans 14 residues. Per the germline V gene, CDR1 is SQVTM and CDR2 is ANQGSEA. Only in-frame clones appear in the TCRdb table, and some are missing; sequencing was by immunoSEQ multiplex PCR. The sample gives over 4,500 clones, roughly a third of which show up once; roughly 12% is in the top ten. Treatment: randomized to nivolumab then ipilimumab (arm A) or the reverse (arm B). This clonotype originated in a human donor with melanoma. The chain joins TRBV29-1 to TRBJ2-7; no clear D. The starting material was tumor tissue (inferred from file names), obtained from a patient given nivolumab and ipilimumab in sequence. The CDR3 is CSVTPGHSSYEQYF. The CDR3 DNA sequence: TGCAGCGTCACTCCGGGCCACAGCTCCTACGAGCAGTACTTC.